The present T cell receptor beta chain was sequenced within a study of cytomegalovirus exposure and HLA in healthy donors. Amplification used 60 Vbeta primers and 13 Jbeta primers. Measured with immunoSEQ multiplex PCR; TCRdb has only the in-frame clones, and not every one. The data contain approximately 190,000 clones, 77% of them singletons. Donors were nominally healthy when sampled, though unrecorded immune exposures were likely. Germline V gene data show CDR1 as SGHNT and CDR2 as YYREEE (reference sequence). This CDR3 has 16 residues. Losses at the gene ends were 5 bases for V and 4 bases for J; bases not matched to a gene: 7.

Sequenced: PBMCs. The TCR comes from a woman aged 30 to 39 in good health and CMV-seropositive. The V and J genes are TRBV5-4 and TRBJ2-3; the match to TRBD2 covers 13 bases. CDR3 sequence (DNA): TGTGCCAGCAGTTCACTAGCGGGGGGGCCGGCAGATACGCAGTATTTT. Its protein product is CASSSLAGGPADTQYF. The complete variable domain, with remaining parts taken from reference TRBV5-4 and TRBJ2-3, reads ETGVTQSPTHLIKTRGQQVTLRCSSQSGHNTVSWYQQALGQGPQFIFQYYREEENGRGNFPPRFSGLQFPNYSSELNVNALELDDSALYLCASSSLAGGPADTQYFGPGTRLTVL.